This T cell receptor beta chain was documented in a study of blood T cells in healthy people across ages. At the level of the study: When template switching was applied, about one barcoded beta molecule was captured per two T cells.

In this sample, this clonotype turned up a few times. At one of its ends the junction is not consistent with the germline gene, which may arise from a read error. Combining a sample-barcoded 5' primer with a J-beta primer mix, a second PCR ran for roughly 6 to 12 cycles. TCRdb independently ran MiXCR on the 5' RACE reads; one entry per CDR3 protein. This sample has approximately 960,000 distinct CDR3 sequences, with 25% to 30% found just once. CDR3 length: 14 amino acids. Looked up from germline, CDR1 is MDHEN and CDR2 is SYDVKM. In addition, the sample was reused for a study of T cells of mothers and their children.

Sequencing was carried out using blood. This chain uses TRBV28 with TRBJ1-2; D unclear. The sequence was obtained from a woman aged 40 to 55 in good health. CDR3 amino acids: CAGSALGLSYGYTF. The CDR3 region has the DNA TGTGCCGGCAGCGCCCTCGGGCTGAGCTATGGCTACACCTTC.